This passage covers 5 T cell receptor beta chains from one sample sequenced in a study of OX40 agonist ivuxolimab in advanced cancers. The table came from immunoSEQ multiplex PCR; TCRdb's copy has only in-frame clones and leaves some out. The sample carries roughly 75,000 clones, more than 75% recorded once. This specimen was CD4+ or CD8+ T cells sorted from blood, taken in a trial of the OX40 agonist ivuxolimab. The receptors were gathered from an adult with an advanced solid tumor such as melanoma, head and neck, liver or kidney cancer.

V and J are TRBV5-1 and TRBJ2-2, with a tentative D call TRBD1 (6 bases). V was cut by 3 bases and J by 5 bases, with 8 bases left in between. The CDR3 contains 13 residues. Germline V gene sequence: CDR1 SGHRS, CDR2 YFSETQ. In DNA, the CDR3 is TGCGCCAGCAGCTACCAGGGGACCGGGGAGCTGTTTTTT. Its protein is CASSYQGTGELFF.

CDR3 sequence (DNA): TGTGCCAGCAGCTTGTCGGGACAGGGTTACTACGAGCAGTACTTC. Amino acid sequence: CASSLSGQGYYEQYF. This sequence joins TRBV5-5 and TRBJ2-7; 9 positions agree with TRBD1. This CDR3 comprises 15 residues. The V and J ends lost 1 base and 3 bases, in that order; junction bases with no gene match: 5. Germline CDR1 SGHKS, CDR2 YYEKEE (reference sequence).

This chain links TRBV7-7 with TRBJ2-1, with TRBD2 matching over 9 bases. This CDR3 is 15 amino acids long. Germline assignment: CDR1 SSHAT and CDR2 FNYEAQ (reference sequence). The J segment lost 7 bases and the V segment lost 1 base, leaving 5 bases of the junction unmatched. In DNA, the CDR3 is TGTGCCAGCAGCTTAGGCGCGGGGGGGCTTAATGAGCAGTTCTTC. This encodes CASSLGAGGLNEQFF.

The rearrangement joins TRBV6-5 to TRBJ2-1; 10 bases fit TRBD1. There are 14 residues in the CDR3. The germline V gene has CDR1 MNHEY and CDR2 SVGAGI. The J segment lost 6 bases and the V segment lost 8 bases, leaving 7 bases of the junction unmatched. The CDR3 reads CASRETGGFNEQFF. Written as DNA, the CDR3 is TGTGCCAGCCGAGAGACAGGGGGCTTCAATGAGCAGTTCTTC.

This rearrangement joins TRBV7-2 to TRBJ2-1; D tentatively fits TRBD1 or TRBD2 (6 bases each). Trimming stripped 0 bases from V and 6 bases from J, with 12 bases between. The CDR3 is made up of 15 amino acids. Per germline, CDR1 SGHTA and CDR2 FQGNSA. The CDR3 region is CASSLAGGHFNEQFF. For the CDR3, the DNA is TGTGCCAGCAGCTTAGCTGGGGGGCACTTCAATGAGCAGTTCTTC.